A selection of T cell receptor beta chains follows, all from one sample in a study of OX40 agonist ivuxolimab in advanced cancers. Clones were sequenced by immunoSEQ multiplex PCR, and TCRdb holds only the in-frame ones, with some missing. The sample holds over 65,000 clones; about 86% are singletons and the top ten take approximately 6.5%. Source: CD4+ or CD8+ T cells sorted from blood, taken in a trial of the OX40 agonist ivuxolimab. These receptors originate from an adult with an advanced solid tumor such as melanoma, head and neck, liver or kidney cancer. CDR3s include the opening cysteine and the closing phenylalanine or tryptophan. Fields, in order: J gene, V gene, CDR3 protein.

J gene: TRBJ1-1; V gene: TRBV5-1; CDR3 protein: CASSFVSLNTEAFF
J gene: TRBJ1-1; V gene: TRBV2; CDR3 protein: CALRDSHTEAFF
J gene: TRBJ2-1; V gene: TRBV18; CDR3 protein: CASSPSRTVSEQFF
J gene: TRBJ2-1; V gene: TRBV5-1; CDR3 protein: CASSSGTSPSLEQFF
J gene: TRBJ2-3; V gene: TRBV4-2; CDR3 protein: CASSQPTESTDTQYF
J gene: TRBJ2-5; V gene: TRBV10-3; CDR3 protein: CAISVGGIQETQYF
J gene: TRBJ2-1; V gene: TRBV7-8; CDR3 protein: CASSLFVQNNEQFF
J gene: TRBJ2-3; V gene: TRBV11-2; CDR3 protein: CASSPNTAGITDTQYF
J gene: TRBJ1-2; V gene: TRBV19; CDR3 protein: CASSIWTANYGYTF
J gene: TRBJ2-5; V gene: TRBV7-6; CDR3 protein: CASRQSGSGETQYF
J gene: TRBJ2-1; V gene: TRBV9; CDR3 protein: CASSVVGRENEQFF
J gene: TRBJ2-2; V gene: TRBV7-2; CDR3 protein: CASRLGLAGAGELFF
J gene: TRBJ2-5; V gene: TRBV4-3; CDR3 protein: CASSQYSFSSQETQYF
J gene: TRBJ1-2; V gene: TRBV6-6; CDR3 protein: CATLIDRSDNYGYTF
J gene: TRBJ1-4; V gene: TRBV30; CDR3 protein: CAWSVQRGRNEKLFF
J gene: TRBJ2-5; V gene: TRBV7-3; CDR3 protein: CASSLRGGETQYF
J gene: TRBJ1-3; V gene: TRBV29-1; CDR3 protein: CSVDDRITDTIYF
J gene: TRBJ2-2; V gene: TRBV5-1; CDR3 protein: CASTESGAGELFF
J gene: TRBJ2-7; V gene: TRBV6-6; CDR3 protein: CASSYSTGSKQYF
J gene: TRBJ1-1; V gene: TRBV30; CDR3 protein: CAWNGQGAIGTEAFF
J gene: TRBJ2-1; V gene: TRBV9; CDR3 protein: CASSVEGSGGSYNEQFF
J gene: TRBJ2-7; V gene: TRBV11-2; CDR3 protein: CASSLDQTSRDYEQYF
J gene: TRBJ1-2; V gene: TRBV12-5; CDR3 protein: CASGSIPDSYGYTF
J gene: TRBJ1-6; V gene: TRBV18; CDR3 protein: CASSPPQGHNSPLHF
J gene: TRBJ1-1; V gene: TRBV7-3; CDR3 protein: CASSTGQTNTEAFF